This T cell receptor (beta chain) was sequenced in a study of cytomegalovirus exposure and HLA in healthy donors. Findings of the study overall: The investigators catalogued 150 or so TCR beta chains as cytomegalovirus-associated. Among CMV-associated TCR beta chains, most appeared HLA-restricted in a later analysis.

These donors, healthy bone marrow donors, were studied. Regarding this clone: Its antigen is still unknown.

Germline V gene data show CDR1 as GTSNPN and CDR2 as SVGIG (reference sequence). The CDR3 covers 16 residues. Trimming removed 8 bases from V and 1 base from J, with 23 bases in between. Amplification used 60 Vbeta primers and 13 Jbeta primers. Only in-frame clones appear in the TCRdb table, and some are missing; sequencing was by immunoSEQ multiplex PCR. The table records about 130,000 clones, 83% of them present only once. V gene TRBV30 combines with J gene TRBJ2-5; D remains ambiguous. The receptor's source is a woman between 35 and 50 years old in good health and CMV-seropositive. Sequencing was done on a sample of PBMCs. In DNA, the CDR3 is TGTGCCGGGAAGACGTGGCTAGGCGATCTCCAAGAGACCCAGTACTTC. It encodes CAGKTWLGDLQETQYF. Combining the CDR3 with reference TRBV30 and TRBJ2-5 gives the whole variable domain SQTIHQWPATLVQPVGSPLSLECTVEGTSNPNLYWYRQAAGRGLQLLFYSVGIGQISSEVPQNLSASRPQDRQFILSSKKLLLSDSGFYLCAGKTWLGDLQETQYFGPGTRLLVL.